Each of the 18 T cell receptor beta chains below was sequenced from the same sample in a study of T cells after yellow fever vaccination. TCRdb reanalysed the 5' RACE reads using MiXCR and keeps one entry per CDR3 protein. The data show under 600,000 distinct CDR3 sequences, with 20% to 25% seen just once and around 16% held by the top ten. The starting material was PBMCs, obtained less than 25 days after the first yellow fever vaccination. These receptors originate from a man aged 18 to 30 who received the YFV17D yellow fever vaccine.

The chain carries TRBV5-5 and TRBJ1-6, with no clear D. CDR1 and CDR2 from the germline V gene are SGHKS and YYEKEE (reference sequence). There are 16 residues in the CDR3. V lost 1 base and J lost 6, with 14 bases in between. The CDR3 DNA sequence: TGTGCCAGCAGCTTGTTGGGCGGGAGCGGTAATTCACCCCTCCACTTT. It encodes CASSLLGGSGNSPLHF. Full variable domain (remainder filled in from reference TRBV5-5 and TRBJ1-6): DAGVTQSPTHLIKTRGQQVTLRCSPISGHKSVSWYQQVLGQGPQFIFQYYEKEERGRGNFPDRFSARQFPNYSSELNVNALLLGDSALYLCASSLLGGSGNSPLHFGNGTRLTVT.

V usage is TRBV7-3 and J usage is TRBJ1-1; no reliable D call. The CDR3 spans 13 residues. Germline-derived CDR1 and CDR2 are SGHTA and FQGTGA. V shed 4 bases and J shed 1 base, with 7 bases lying between them. CDR3 bases: TGTGCCAGCAGCTCAAACTCGAACACTGAAGCTTTCTTT. The encoded protein is CASSSNSNTEAFF.

This clonotype came up a few times. The chain joins TRBV24-1 to TRBJ2-1; 8 bases line up with TRBD1. CDR1 is KGHDR, CDR2 SFDVKD, per germline. Trimming took 9 bases from V and 12 from J; bases not matched to a gene: 6. The CDR3 loop spans 11 amino acids. CDR3 protein: CATEAGGRQFF. CDR3 nucleotide sequence: TGTGCCACCGAGGCAGGGGGCCGGCAGTTCTTC.

This clonotype was picked up many times. The chain is built from TRBV11-2 and TRBJ2-7; D may be TRBD1 (7 bases). Per the germline V gene, CDR1 is SGHAT and CDR2 is FQNNGV. Deletions cut 5 bases from V and 4 bases from J, with 15 bases between. The CDR3 contains 14 residues. The CDR3 region is CASSPRRGPYEQYV. The CDR3 DNA sequence: TGTGCCAGCAGCCCCCGGAGGGGGCCATACGAGCAGTACGTC.

The CDR3 here is CASLATSGGKTQYF. CDR3 coding DNA: TGTGCCAGCCTTGCGACTAGCGGGGGTAAGACCCAGTACTTC. J is TRBJ2-5 and V is TRBV28; TRBD2 matches 12 bases. Unmatched junction bases numbered 7, after V lost 8 bases and J lost 6 bases. The CDR3 is 14 amino acids. Germline CDR1 is MDHEN and CDR2 is SYDVKM.

The J gene is TRBJ1-4, the V gene TRBV7-9; 7 bases align to TRBD1. V was clipped by 4 bases and J by 6 bases; unmatched bases: 5. The CDR3 consists of 14 residues. The germline V gene encodes CDR1 SEHNR and CDR2 FQNEAQ (reference sequence). DNA for the CDR3: TGTGCCAGCAGCTCAACGACAGGGTATGAAAAACTGTTTTTT. Encoded protein: CASSSTTGYEKLFF. Looking up the rest from reference TRBV7-9 and TRBJ1-4 gives the full variable domain: DTGVSQNPRHKITKRGQNVTFRCDPISEHNRLYWYRQTLGQGPEFLTYFQNEAQLEKSRLLSDRFSAERPKGSFSTLEIQRTEQGDSAMYLCASSSTTGYEKLFFGSGTQLSVL.

The chain employs TRBV4-3 and TRBJ2-1, with D tentatively TRBD2 (6 bases). This CDR3 is 17 amino acids long. V dropped 0 bases and J dropped 9 bases, with 21 bases sitting between them. Germline loops: CDR1 LGHNA, CDR2 YSLEER. CDR3 amino acids: CASSQDIFGGSPREQFF. Here the CDR3 DNA reads TGCGCCAGCAGCCAAGATATTTTCGGAGGGTCCCCGCGTGAGCAGTTCTTC.

This clonotype was seen only once. V usage is TRBV12-3 or TRBV12-4 and J usage is TRBJ2-1, with 8 bases fitting TRBD2. V shed 2 bases and J 11 bases; nucleotides not matched to a gene: 2. CDR3 size: 12 residues. The CDR3 protein is CASSLSGGKQFF. CDR3 nucleotide sequence: TGTGCCAGCAGTTTAAGCGGGGGTAAGCAGTTCTTC.

This sequence joins TRBV5-1 and TRBJ2-3; possible D gene TRBD1, 5 bases. The CDR3 contains 13 residues. Germline V gene lookup returns CDR1 SGHRS and CDR2 YFSETQ. V was cut by 3 bases and J by 6 bases, with 11 bases left in between. In DNA, the CDR3 is TGCGCCAGCAGCTGGCAGGGTGGCGATACGCAGTATTTT. Amino acid sequence: CASSWQGGDTQYF. Drawing the rest from reference TRBV5-1 and TRBJ2-3, the complete variable domain is KAGVTQTPRYLIKTRGQQVTLSCSPISGHRSVSWYQQTPGQGLQFLFEYFSETQRNKGNFPGRFSGRQFSNSRSEMNVSTLELGDSALYLCASSWQGGDTQYFGPGTRLTVL.

This clonotype showed up just a few times. CDR3 DNA: TGTGCCAGCAGCACCCTCGAGGGCGGCTATGGCTACACCTTC. Protein sequence: CASSTLEGGYGYTF. The gene calls are TRBV6-2 or TRBV6-3 and TRBJ1-2, with D unresolved. This CDR3 has 14 amino acids. With 6 bases removed from V and 4 bases from J, the gap between germline ends came to 15 bases. The germline CDR1 and CDR2 sequences are MNHEY and SVGEGT.

This clonotype has a handful of counts. J is TRBJ1-2 and V is TRBV6-6, with TRBD1 as a possible D gene (5 bases). CDR1 is MNHNY and CDR2 is SVGAGI in the germline V gene (reference sequence). Trimming took 8 bases from V and 5 from J, leaving 12 bases between them. The CDR3 extends over 12 amino acids. CDR3 sequence (DNA): TGTGCCAGCGGCGCAGGGACGTATGGCTACACCTTC. This translates into CASGAGTYGYTF.

This clonotype was counted between two and nine times. V usage is TRBV7-2 and J usage is TRBJ2-5; D might be TRBD1 (5 bases). There are 16 residues in the CDR3. Per the germline V gene, CDR1 is SGHTA and CDR2 is FQGNSA. Deletions cut 1 base from V and 1 base from J, with 13 bases between. The CDR3 loop reads CASSLVQGGPQETQYF. The CDR3 DNA reads TGTGCCAGCAGCTTAGTTCAGGGCGGTCCCCAAGAGACCCAGTACTTC.

This clonotype turned up a few times. The chain carries TRBV10-2 and TRBJ1-5; D is ambiguous. V dropped 5 bases and J dropped 0 bases, with 11 bases sitting between them. CDR3 length: 15 residues. The V gene's germline CDR1 is WSHSY and CDR2 SAAADI. CDR3 sequence: CASSRFGNSNQPQHF. DNA for the CDR3: TGCGCCAGCAGTCGATTCGGCAATAGCAATCAGCCCCAGCATTTT.

This clonotype came up a few times. This chain uses TRBV5-1 with TRBJ1-4; D remains unclear. CDR1 and CDR2 (germline): SGHRS, YFSETQ. Deletions cut 2 bases from V and 5 bases from J, with 10 bases between. CDR3 length: 14 amino acids. CDR3 region: CASSLIPANEKLFF. The CDR3 region has the DNA TGCGCCAGCAGCTTAATCCCCGCGAATGAAAAACTGTTTTTT.

The chain links TRBV7-9 to TRBJ2-3; D is ambiguous. Trimming shortened V by 5 bases and J by 3 bases, and 15 bases separated the two germline ends. The germline V gene has CDR1 SEHNR and CDR2 FQNEAQ (reference sequence). The CDR3 length is 15 residues. CDR3 in amino acids: CASSGWVVETDTQYF. The CDR3 DNA sequence: TGTGCCAGCAGCGGATGGGTAGTGGAAACAGATACGCAGTATTTT.

The chain links TRBV12-3 or TRBV12-4 to TRBJ1-1; a possible D gene is TRBD1 (5 bases). V was clipped by 6 bases and J by 6 bases, with 14 bases between them. There are 13 residues in the CDR3. The CDR3 sequence is CASSQTGAAEAFF. The CDR3 nucleotides are TGTGCCAGCAGCCAAACAGGAGCCGCTGAAGCTTTCTTT.

This chain uses TRBV5-1 with TRBJ2-3; D is possibly TRBD1 or TRBD2 (5 bases each). This CDR3 contains 16 residues. The germline V and J ends were trimmed by 0 bases and 0 bases, with 11 bases remaining between them. From germline, CDR1 is SGHRS and CDR2 YFSETQ. Here the CDR3 reads CASSLVGAESTDTQYF. CDR3 DNA: TGCGCCAGCAGCTTGGTCGGGGCAGAGAGCACAGATACGCAGTATTTT.

The gene calls are TRBV29-1 and TRBJ2-3, with 9 bases fitting TRBD2. V shed 6 bases and J 2 bases; nucleotides not matched to a gene: 6. This CDR3 contains 14 residues. Germline loops: CDR1 SQVTM, CDR2 ANQGSEA. The DNA of the CDR3 is TGCAGCGTCGCAAGCGGGGGGCACACAGATACGCAGTATTTT. Encoded protein: CSVASGGHTDTQYF.